This record concerns one TCR beta chain sequence. This record belongs to a study of T cell responses to AZD1222 COVID-19 vaccine. Sequenced by immunoSEQ multiplex PCR; TCRdb stores in-frame clones only, minus some. The sample shows some 130,000 clones, over 85% of them seen only once. V lost 4 bases to trimming and J lost 6 bases; unmatched junction nucleotides: 11. Per the germline V gene, CDR1 is SGHAT and CDR2 is FQNNGV. The CDR3 runs 16 residues. The source is an adult who received the AZD1222 COVID-19 vaccine. This specimen consisted of peripheral blood, obtained 28 days after the second AZD1222 dose. This rearrangement joins TRBV11-2 to TRBJ2-3; TRBD1 agrees at 9 bases. CDR3 nucleotides: TGTGCCAGCAGCTATCCCGGGACAGGGCATTGGGATACGCAGTATTTT. It yields the protein CASSYPGTGHWDTQYF.